Sequencing of this T cell receptor (beta chain) was carried out in a study of control samples from healthy donors and cancer patients. On this clone: Other nucleotide sequences in the sample specify the same CDR3.

With 0 bases removed from V and 0 bases from J, the gap between germline ends came to 9 bases. Looked up from germline, CDR1 is MGHRA and CDR2 is YSYEKL. The CDR3 is 17 residues long. Sequencing was performed with immunoSEQ multiplex PCR; in TCRdb, only in-frame clones are kept and a portion is missing. This table holds 150,000 to 160,000 clones, approximately 94% found once. This rearrangement joins TRBV4-1 to TRBJ1-6; D call uncertain. This receptor was obtained from a man aged 35-49 years in good health. Sequenced input: blood. CDR3 nucleotides: TGCGCCAGCAGCCAAGAGCCCAGGAGCTCCTATAATTCACCCCTCCACTTT. Protein product: CASSQEPRSSYNSPLHF.